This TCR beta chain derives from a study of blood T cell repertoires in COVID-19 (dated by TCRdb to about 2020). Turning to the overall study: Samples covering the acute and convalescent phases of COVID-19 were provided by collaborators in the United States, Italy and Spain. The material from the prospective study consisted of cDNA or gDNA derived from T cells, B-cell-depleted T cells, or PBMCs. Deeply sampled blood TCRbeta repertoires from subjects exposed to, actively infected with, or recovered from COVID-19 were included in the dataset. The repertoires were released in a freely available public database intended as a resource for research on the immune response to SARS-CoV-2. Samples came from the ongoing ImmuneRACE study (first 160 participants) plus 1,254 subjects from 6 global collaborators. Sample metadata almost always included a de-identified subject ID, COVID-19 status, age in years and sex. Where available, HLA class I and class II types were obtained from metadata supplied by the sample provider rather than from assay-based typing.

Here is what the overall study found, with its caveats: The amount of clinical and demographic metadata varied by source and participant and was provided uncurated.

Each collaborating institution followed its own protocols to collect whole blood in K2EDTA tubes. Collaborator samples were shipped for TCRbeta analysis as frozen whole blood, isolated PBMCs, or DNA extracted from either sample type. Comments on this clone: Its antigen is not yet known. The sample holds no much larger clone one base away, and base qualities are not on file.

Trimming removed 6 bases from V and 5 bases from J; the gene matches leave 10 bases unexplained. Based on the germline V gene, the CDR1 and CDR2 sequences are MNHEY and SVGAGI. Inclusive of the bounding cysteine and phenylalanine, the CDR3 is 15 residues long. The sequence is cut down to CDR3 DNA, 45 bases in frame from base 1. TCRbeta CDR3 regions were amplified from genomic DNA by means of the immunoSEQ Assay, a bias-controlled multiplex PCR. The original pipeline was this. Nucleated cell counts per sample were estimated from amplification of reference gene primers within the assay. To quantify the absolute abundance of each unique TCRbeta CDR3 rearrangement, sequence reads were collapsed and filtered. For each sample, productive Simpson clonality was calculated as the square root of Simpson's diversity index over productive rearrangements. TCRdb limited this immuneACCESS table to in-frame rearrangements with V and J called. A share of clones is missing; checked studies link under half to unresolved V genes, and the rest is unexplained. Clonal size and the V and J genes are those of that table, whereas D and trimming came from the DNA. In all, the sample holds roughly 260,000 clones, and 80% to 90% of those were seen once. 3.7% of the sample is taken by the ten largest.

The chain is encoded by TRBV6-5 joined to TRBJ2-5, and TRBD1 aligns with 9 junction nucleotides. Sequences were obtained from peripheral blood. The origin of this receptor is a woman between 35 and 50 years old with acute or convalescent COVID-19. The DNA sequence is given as TGTGCCAGCAGCCCCAGGACAGGGGCGAGGGAGACCCAGTACTTC. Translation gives CASSPRTGARETQYF.